These 32 T cell receptor beta chains originate from one sample sequenced in a study of T-cell memory formation after mild COVID-19. TCRdb recomputed calls from the 5' RACE reads with MiXCR, one row per CDR3 protein. The top ten clones hold approximately 2.1% of a sample with around 140,000 distinct CDR3 sequences, 6% to 6.5% of them seen once. The source material was PBMCs or a T cell subset sorted from them (not recorded which). The receptor set was obtained from an adult woman who had mild COVID-19 (a few samples of this study predate the infection). Cell type and time point are not known.

Many counts were recorded for this clonotype. This chain links TRBV7-9 with TRBJ1-1; D may be TRBD1 (6 bases). V was cut by 6 bases and J by 8 bases, with 16 bases left in between. This CDR3 is 13 amino acids long. Germline V gene data show CDR1 as SEHNR and CDR2 as FQNEAQ (reference sequence). The CDR3 sequence is CASSTTGLKEAFF. The CDR3 nucleotides read TGTGCCAGCAGTACCACAGGGTTAAAGGAAGCTTTCTTT.

This clonotype has ten or more counts. The chain links TRBV5-1 to TRBJ1-1; tentative D call: TRBD1 (6 bases). In germline, CDR1 is SGHRS, CDR2 YFSETQ. V gave up 4 bases and J gave up 1 base, with 11 bases separating them. CDR3 size: 14 residues. The CDR3: CASSPRTENTEAFF. CDR3 nucleotides: TGCGCCAGCAGCCCCCGGACAGAGAACACTGAAGCTTTCTTT.

This clonotype was seen ten or more times. J is TRBJ2-7 and V is TRBV12-3 or TRBV12-4; the match to TRBD1 covers 8 bases. V shed 8 bases, J shed 2 bases, and the junction held 11 bases outside the gene matches. The CDR3 sequence is 15 residues long. The CDR3 sequence: CASATGDRTPYEQYF. CDR3 in DNA: TGTGCCAGCGCCACTGGGGACAGGACCCCCTACGAGCAGTACTTC.

The rearrangement uses TRBV5-1 and TRBJ1-3; weak D call: TRBD1 (6 bases). Germline CDR1 and CDR2: SGHRS and YFSETQ. Deletions cut 2 bases from V and 0 bases from J, with 15 bases between. This CDR3 comprises 17 residues. Written as DNA, the CDR3 is TGCGCCAGCAGCTTTAGCTCGGGACAAGACTCTGGAAACACCATATATTTT. Its translation is CASSFSSGQDSGNTIYF.

The V call is TRBV6-6, the J call TRBJ1-1; TRBD1 matches 9 bases. Trimming removed 4 bases from V and 10 bases from J; junction bases left unmatched: 16. The length of the CDR3 is 16 residues. Germline V gene sequence: CDR1 MNHNY, CDR2 SVGAGI (reference sequence). DNA of the CDR3: TGTGCCAGCAGTTTCCTTAGTACCGGGACAGGGATCGGAGCTTTCTTT. It is translated as CASSFLSTGTGIGAFF.

V usage is TRBV30 and J usage is TRBJ1-2; tentatively, D is TRBD1 (5 bases). The CDR3 contains 14 residues. CDR1 and CDR2 from the germline V gene are GTSNPN and SVGIG (reference sequence). Between the trimmed V and J ends, which lost 1 base and 7 bases, there was a span of 16 bases. As DNA, the CDR3 is TGTGCCTGGAGTGATTCTCCGGGACTAGTTGGCTACACCTTC. Translation gives CAWSDSPGLVGYTF.

This clonotype occurred a few times. V is TRBV9 and J is TRBJ2-7; 10 nucleotides match TRBD2. Germline loops: CDR1 SGDLS, CDR2 YYNGEE. The CDR3 totals 16 residues. J lost 7 bases, V lost 0 bases, and 10 bases had no gene match. The CDR3 loop reads CASSVAGTSASWEQYF. CDR3 nucleotides: TGTGCCAGCAGCGTAGCCGGGACTAGCGCTAGTTGGGAGCAGTACTTC.

This clonotype was seen many times. The CDR3 DNA is TGTGCCAGCACCGACCAGGACACTGAAGCTTTCTTT. Encoded protein: CASTDQDTEAFF. The chain links TRBV6-5 to TRBJ1-1, with unresolved D. Germline V gene data show CDR1 as MNHEY and CDR2 as SVGAGI. This CDR3 is 12 amino acids long. V was cut by 7 bases and J by 3 bases, with 9 bases left in between.

The rearrangement links TRBV2 to TRBJ2-2; no definite D call. The CDR3 runs 14 residues. Deletions cut 3 bases from V and 1 base from J, with 6 bases between. CDR1 and CDR2 from the germline V gene are SNHLY and FYNNEI. This chain's CDR3 is CASSEKRNTGELFF. The CDR3 DNA reads TGTGCCAGCAGTGAGAAGCGGAACACCGGGGAGCTGTTTTTT.

This clonotype was recorded at least ten times. The chain uses TRBV7-3 and TRBJ2-1, with D unresolved. CDR3 length: 12 residues. V lost 4 bases and J lost 7, with 8 bases in between. Germline lookup yields CDR1 SGHTA and CDR2 FQGTGA. The CDR3 nucleotides read TGTGCCAGCAGCTACCTAGGTAATGAGCAGTTCTTC. Its protein is CASSYLGNEQFF.

This clonotype appeared many times. The CDR3 protein is CATSDPRTGGNEQYF. Here the CDR3 DNA reads TGTGCCACCAGTGATCCCCGGACAGGGGGCAACGAGCAGTACTTC. The genes are TRBV24-1 and TRBJ2-7; 11 bases match TRBD1. CDR1 is KGHDR and CDR2 is SFDVKD in the germline V gene. The CDR3 has 15 residues. V was clipped by 3 bases and J by 5 bases; unmatched bases: 5.

This chain joins TRBV7-2 and TRBJ2-3, with D perhaps matching TRBD2 (6 bases). The V end was cut by 5 bases, the J end by 2 bases, with 17 bases between. The CDR3 has 16 residues. Germline CDR1 SGHTA, CDR2 FQGNSA. CDR3 sequence: CASSLSSAPSTDTQYF. The DNA of the CDR3 is TGTGCCAGCAGCCTTTCTAGCGCCCCGTCCACAGATACGCAGTATTTT.

This clonotype came up many times. The rearrangement joins TRBV7-3 to TRBJ2-7; tentatively, D is TRBD2 (5 bases). The V end was cut by 8 bases, the J end by 3 bases, with 14 bases between. The germline CDR1 and CDR2 sequences are SGHTA and FQGTGA. The CDR3 extends over 13 amino acids. The CDR3, as DNA: TGTGCCAGCGGTCTCGGAGGAGGCTACGAGCAGTACTTC. Amino acids: CASGLGGGYEQYF.

This clonotype appeared many times. This sequence joins TRBV5-1 and TRBJ1-2, with TRBD1 identical over 9 bases. V lost 0 bases to trimming and J lost 8 bases; unmatched junction nucleotides: 14. From germline, CDR1 is SGHRS and CDR2 YFSETQ. This CDR3 is 17 amino acids long. CDR3 loop: CASSLGPPSGTGTGYTF. The DNA for the CDR3 is TGCGCCAGCAGCTTGGGACCTCCCTCCGGGACAGGGACCGGCTACACCTTC.

The rearrangement uses TRBV12-5 and TRBJ2-1; perhaps TRBD2 as D (6 bases). The CDR3 loop spans 14 amino acids. V lost 9 bases to trimming and J lost 5 bases, with 17 bases between them. Germline-derived CDR1 and CDR2 are LGHNT and FRNRAP. In DNA form, the CDR3 reads TGTGCTAGCGGGTTGGGGCTAGCGAACAATGAGCAGTTCTTC. It is translated as CASGLGLANNEQFF.

This clonotype has just a few counts. This chain uses TRBV7-6 with TRBJ2-7; 12 positions agree with TRBD2. The J segment lost 2 bases and the V segment lost 4 bases, leaving 3 bases of the junction unmatched. Germline CDR1 and CDR2: SGHVS and FNYEAQ. The CDR3 extends over 15 amino acids. DNA of the CDR3: TGTGCCAGCAGCTCGGGACTAGCGGGCCCCTACGAGCAGTACTTC. Its protein product is CASSSGLAGPYEQYF.

This clonotype has at least ten counts. At one end, the junction sequence differs from germline, possibly due to a read error. CDR3 sequence (DNA): TGTGCTAGCAGCTTAGGAGGTTACACCGGGGAGCTGTTTTTT. Protein sequence: CASSLGGYTGELFF. V usage is TRBV7-7 and J usage is TRBJ2-2, with a tentative D call TRBD2 (5 bases). The germline gives CDR1 SSHAT, CDR2 FNYEAQ (reference sequence). The CDR3 loop spans 14 amino acids.

The J gene is TRBJ2-1, the V gene TRBV20-1; D unresolved. The CDR3 totals 15 residues. Germline values: CDR1 DFQATT, CDR2 SNEGSKA (reference sequence). The V end was cut by 5 bases, the J end by 0 bases, with 14 bases between. The chain's CDR3 is CSAPDSSGSYNEQFF. The CDR3 DNA follows: TGCAGTGCTCCTGACTCCTCGGGCTCCTACAATGAGCAGTTCTTC.

This clonotype occurred many times. The CDR3 DNA reads TGTGCCAGCAGCCAAAATTTTGACCCCGGGGAGCTGTTTTTT. Its translation is CASSQNFDPGELFF. The chain has TRBV3-1 and TRBJ2-2; D not resolved. The CDR3 loop spans 14 amino acids. The ends were cut back, 2 bases at V and 6 bases at J, with 10 bases in the middle. Germline lookup yields CDR1 LGHDT and CDR2 YNNKEL (reference sequence).

This chain joins TRBV3-1 and TRBJ2-7; D tentatively reads TRBD1 or TRBD2 (5 bases each). CDR1 LGHDT and CDR2 YNNKEL come from the germline V gene (reference sequence). Trimming stripped 4 bases from V and 1 base from J, with 11 bases between. This CDR3 region has 14 residues. The CDR3 DNA follows: TGTGCCAGCAGCCGATCGGGACCGTCCTACGAGCAGTACTTC. Amino acid sequence: CASSRSGPSYEQYF.

This clonotype was counted ten times or more. V and J are TRBV7-3 and TRBJ2-3, with 8 bases identical to TRBD2. The CDR3 has 18 amino acids. The V gene's germline CDR1 is SGHTA and CDR2 FQGTGA. V trimming: 2 bases; J trimming: 4 bases; junction bases outside the gene matches: 14. In nucleotides, the CDR3 is TGTGCCAGCAGCTTATCCTACCCCGGCGGGGGGCGTTCAGATACGCAGTATTTT. It is translated as CASSLSYPGGGRSDTQYF.

The V call is TRBV2, the J call TRBJ1-2; D uncertain. CDR3 length: 16 amino acids. Germline CDR1 SNHLY, CDR2 FYNNEI. The germline V and J ends were trimmed by 1 base and 0 bases, with 12 bases remaining between them. The chain's CDR3 is CASSEVVGRANYGYTF. DNA of the CDR3: TGTGCCAGCAGTGAAGTTGTAGGGCGCGCTAACTATGGCTACACCTTC.

The sample holds many counts of this clonotype. The genes are TRBV7-2 and TRBJ2-3; 10 bases fit TRBD1. Germline V gene lookup returns CDR1 SGHTA and CDR2 FQGNSA. The junction had 2 bases not matched to a gene; V was cut back by 5 bases and J by 6 bases. This CDR3 region has 13 residues. CDR3 loop: CASSRDRGDTQYF. CDR3 DNA: TGTGCCAGCAGCCGGGACAGGGGCGATACGCAGTATTTT.

This clonotype appeared many times. The V gene is TRBV30, the J gene TRBJ2-7; D assignment may be TRBD1 or TRBD2 (6 bases each). The CDR3 is 14 residues long. Germline CDR1 reads GTSNPN; CDR2 reads SVGIG (reference sequence). V lost 3 bases and J 0 bases, leaving 12 bases between the germline ends. The CDR3 nucleotides read TGTGCCTGGAGCGGGGGCCTAAGCTCCTACGAGCAGTACTTC. Its protein product is CAWSGGLSSYEQYF.

At least ten counts were recorded for this clonotype. The chain recombines TRBV12-3 or TRBV12-4 with TRBJ1-1; TRBD1 agrees at 7 bases. The CDR3 length is 16 residues. The trim removed 6 bases at V and 0 bases at J, leaving 10 bases unmatched. CDR3 protein: CASSIDRARLNTEAFF. In DNA, the CDR3 is TGTGCCAGCAGCATCGACAGGGCTCGTTTGAACACTGAAGCTTTCTTT.

This clonotype was counted between two and nine times. The chain uses TRBV6-6 and TRBJ2-7; D is uncertain. The CDR3 has 14 residues. CDR1 MNHNY and CDR2 SVGAGI come from the germline V gene (reference sequence). Trimming shortened V by 6 bases and J by 0 bases, and 12 bases separated the two germline ends. CDR3 DNA: TGTGCCAGCAGCAATCGGGTGGGCTCCTACGAGCAGTACTTC. Its protein product is CASSNRVGSYEQYF.

J is TRBJ1-2 and V is TRBV30; D call uncertain. Germline V gene sequence: CDR1 GTSNPN, CDR2 SVGIG (reference sequence). The CDR3 covers 13 residues. Trimming took 0 bases from V and 5 from J, leaving 10 bases between them. CDR3 sequence: CAWSVGGKYGYTF. The CDR3 coding sequence is TGTGCCTGGAGTGTCGGAGGGAAGTATGGCTACACCTTC. Variable domain in full (rest from reference TRBV30 and TRBJ1-2): SQTIHQWPATLVQPVGSPLSLECTVEGTSNPNLYWYRQAAGRGLQLLFYSVGIGQISSEVPQNLSASRPQDRQFILSSKKLLLSDSGFYLCAWSVGGKYGYTFGSGTRLTVV.

This chain joins TRBV19 and TRBJ1-2; D ambiguous. The CDR3 loop spans 14 amino acids. CDR1 is LNHDA, CDR2 SQIVND, per germline (reference sequence). Trimming cost V 7 bases and J 2 bases, with 14 bases left between them. The CDR3: CASTPGGPNYGYTF. The CDR3 DNA follows: TGTGCCAGTACCCCGGGCGGGCCAAACTATGGCTACACCTTC.

This clonotype showed up just a few times. This chain uses TRBV20-1 with TRBJ1-2; 11 bases are shared with TRBD1. V lost 1 base, J lost 6 bases, and 7 bases stayed unmatched. The CDR3 length is 15 residues. CDR1 DFQATT and CDR2 SNEGSKA come from the germline V gene (reference sequence). CDR3 sequence (DNA): TGCAGTGCTAGAGGGACAGGGGGCTATTTAGATGGCTACACCTTC. This gives the protein CSARGTGGYLDGYTF.

At least ten counts were recorded for this clonotype. The chain's CDR3 is CASSLRGGGGHNSPLHF. CDR3 bases: TGTGCCAGCAGTTTACGGGGGGGAGGGGGGCATAATTCACCCCTCCACTTT. This chain links TRBV12-3 or TRBV12-4 with TRBJ1-6, with a tentative D call TRBD1 (6 bases). The ends were cut back, 2 bases at V and 5 bases at J, with 16 bases in the middle. CDR3 length equals 17 residues.

This clonotype was detected only a few times. This chain joins TRBV5-1 and TRBJ2-7, with a tentative D call TRBD2 (5 bases). Trimming removed 0 bases from V and 0 bases from J, with 13 bases in between. The CDR3 is 16 amino acids. Germline V gene sequence: CDR1 SGHRS, CDR2 YFSETQ. The CDR3 region is CASSLGGLVGSYEQYF. As DNA, the CDR3 is TGCGCCAGCAGCTTGGGAGGGCTCGTTGGCTCCTACGAGCAGTACTTC.

Ten or more counts support this clonotype. The rearrangement joins TRBV12-3 or TRBV12-4 to TRBJ2-1; tentatively, D is TRBD2 (7 bases). The CDR3 totals 15 residues. The ends were cut back, 7 bases at V and 7 bases at J, with 20 bases in the middle. The CDR3 spells CASTKGGVGGNEQFF. CDR3 sequence (DNA): TGTGCCAGCACCAAAGGGGGGGTTGGCGGTAATGAGCAGTTCTTC.